This T cell receptor beta chain was retrieved from a study of T and B cells in COVID-19 patients. Study results and limitations: Patients with COVID-19 reportedly showed strongly skewed T cell receptor beta variable and joining gene usage. Exclusive to the recovered cohort were some 2,300 TCR clusters, about 29 of them with low generation probability.

The CDR3 length is 13 residues. In germline, CDR1 is GTSNPN, CDR2 SVGIG (reference sequence). Multiplex PCR with BIOMED2 TRB-A/B primer pools amplified TRB rearrangements. TCRdb reprocessed the multiplex PCR reads with MiXCR, giving one entry per CDR3 protein. The profile covers fewer than 14,000 distinct CDR3 sequences, with 30% to 35% appearing a single time and 13% to 15% taken by the ten largest. Regarding this clonotype: Its specificity is not known. This sequence may be a read error, since a much larger clone differs from it by one base.

Each TRB amplification used about 250-550 ng of genomic DNA from blood. The origin of this receptor is a human donor with active COVID-19. The material sequenced was blood. The chain joins TRBV30 to TRBJ1-5; D might be TRBD1 (5 bases). CDR3 in DNA: TGTGCCTTGAGTCAGGGAGCTAATCAGCCCCAGCATTTT. Translation: CALSQGANQPQHF.